The clone carrying this T cell receptor (beta chain) occurred a few times. The antigen remains unidentified. This record comes from a study of T cell repertoires in cytomegalovirus infection. The overall study: CMV epitopes in the study were HLA-C-restricted (recently identified) and HLA-B-restricted (well studied). Matching HLA type and CMV infection were both indicated by public TCR beta signatures. General study results and limits: Using cumulative public TCR beta family frequency, the authors identified those who carried CMV together with the relevant HLA. There were HLA-C-restricted CMV-specific TCR beta clonotypes dominating the ex vivo response.

TCRdb re-called the reads with MiXCR, one entry per CDR3 protein. Among roughly 990,000 distinct CDR3 sequences, around 30% were seen once, and the ten largest hold roughly an eighth. The receptor was derived from a human donor in good health (CMV status not recorded). Some clones in this sample may be carry-over from other donors' samples. Sequences were derived from cultured CD8+ T cells from PBMCs, sampled from culture after CMV antigen stimulation.

Here the CDR3 reads CASIPQTGELFF. CDR3 DNA: TGTGCCAGCATCCCCCAGACCGGGGAGCTGTTTTTT. V usage is TRBV2 and J usage is TRBJ2-2; D gene uncertain. CDR1 and CDR2 (germline): SNHLY, FYNNEI. CDR3 length: 12 amino acids. V was trimmed by 7 bases and J by 5 bases, leaving 8 bases between them. Filled out from reference TRBV2 and TRBJ2-2, the complete variable domain reads EPEVTQTPSHQVTQMGQEVILRCVPISNHLYFYWYRQILGQKVEFLVSFYNNEISEKSEIFDDQFSVERPDGSNFTLKIRSTKLEDSAMYFCASIPQTGELFFGEGSRLTVL.